Shown below are 9 T cell receptor beta chains from a single sample sequenced in a study of shared clonotypes between healthy human individuals (TCRdb year 2020). Libraries were prepared through the immunoSEQ multiplex PCR assay. Imported from immuneACCESS, the table was reduced by TCRdb to in-frame sequences with V and J called. These copies leave out some clones; in studies compared against another copy, an unresolved V gene accounts for under half, and the cause of the remainder is not known. The sample data list 2 million to 3 million clones, and 80% to 95% of these were observed just once. The ten largest clonotypes hold roughly 0.39% of the sample. Sequenced material: naive CD4+ T cells from PBMCs. Read against the paper, the sample's cell subset or site label means: CD45RA+ positively selected. The receptors come from a man aged 18 to 35 in good health. Some clones in this sample may be carry-over from other donors' samples.

J is TRBJ2-6 and V is TRBV12-5, with D unclear. The CDR3 length is 15 residues. The germline V gene has CDR1 LGHNT and CDR2 FRNRAP. V was pared by 5 bases and J by 1 base, with 9 bases between. The CDR3 nucleotides read TGTGCTAGTGGTCCAGGAAGTTCTGGGGCCAACGTCCTGACTTTC. Translating gives CASGPGSSGANVLTF. Combining the CDR3 with reference TRBV12-5 and TRBJ2-6 gives the whole variable domain DARVTQTPRHKVTEMGQEVTMRCQPILGHNTVFWYRQTMMQGLELLAYFRNRAPLDDSGMPKDRFSAEMPDATLATLKIQPSEPRDSAVYFCASGPGSSGANVLTFGAGSRLTVL.

The chain joins TRBV6-1 to TRBJ1-1; D call uncertain. Germline-derived CDR1 and CDR2 are MNHNS and SASEGT. CDR3 length equals 12 residues. V was pared by 5 bases and J by 3 bases, with 7 bases between. CDR3 region: CASSFRYTEAFF. Written as DNA, the CDR3 is TGTGCCAGCAGTTTCCGGTACACTGAAGCTTTCTTT.

The V call is TRBV9, the J call TRBJ2-3; no clear D gene. Per germline, CDR1 SGDLS and CDR2 YYNGEE. This CDR3 is built from 13 residues. V was cut by 2 bases and J by 6 bases, with 10 bases left in between. The CDR3 nucleotides read TGTGCCAGCAGCGTGTCTGGGCTGGATACGCAGTATTTT. Translation gives CASSVSGLDTQYF.

This clone was detected a few times. Other DNA variants within this sample encode the same CDR3. V and J are TRBV30 and TRBJ1-1; D uncertain. Per the germline V gene, CDR1 is GTSNPN and CDR2 is SVGIG (reference sequence). V gave up 0 bases and J gave up 2 bases, with 7 bases separating them. CDR3 size: 13 residues. The CDR3 region has the DNA TGTGCCTGGAGTGTGGGCTTAAACACTGAAGCTTTCTTT. Encoded protein: CAWSVGLNTEAFF.

This clone has just one count. The chain has TRBV18 and TRBJ1-2; maybe TRBD1 (5 bases). Germline lookup yields CDR1 KGHSH and CDR2 LQKENI. Trimming left V 0 bases short and J 5 bases short, with 13 bases between. The CDR3 loop spans 15 amino acids. The CDR3 loop is CASSPPGVTAYGYTF. CDR3 coding DNA: TGTGCCAGCTCACCACCGGGGGTGACGGCTTATGGCTACACCTTC.

The chain employs TRBV19 and TRBJ1-2; tentative D call: TRBD1 (5 bases). This CDR3 region has 15 residues. Germline V gene lookup returns CDR1 LNHDA and CDR2 SQIVND (reference sequence). V lost 5 bases and J 2 bases, leaving 15 bases between the germline ends. The CDR3 loop is CASSAQGHTNYGYTF. For the CDR3, the DNA is TGTGCCAGTAGTGCCCAGGGCCACACCAACTATGGCTACACCTTC.

This chain uses TRBV9 with TRBJ2-7; D is perhaps TRBD1 or TRBD2 (6 bases each). Germline V lookup: CDR1 SGDLS, CDR2 YYNGEE. V was pared by 0 bases and J by 5 bases, with 12 bases between. CDR3 length equals 14 residues. In DNA form, the CDR3 reads TGTGCCAGCAGCGTAGACCCCCGGGGGCACGAGCAGTACTTC. Translated, it gives CASSVDPRGHEQYF. The full variable domain, rest sourced from reference TRBV9 and TRBJ2-7, is DSGVTQTPKHLITATGQRVTLRCSPRSGDLSVYWYQQSLDQGLQFLIQYYNGEERAKGNILERFSAQQFPDLHSELNLSSLELGDSALYFCASSVDPRGHEQYFGPGTRLTVT.

This clone was seen only once. This chain's CDR3 is CASITTGFGNTGELFF. The DNA for the CDR3 is TGTGCCAGTATTACGACAGGGTTTGGAAACACCGGGGAGCTGTTTTTT. The gene calls are TRBV19 and TRBJ2-2; 7 bases fit TRBD1. V lost 7 bases and J lost 2; bases outside the gene matches: 10. The CDR3 is made up of 16 amino acids. CDR1 and CDR2 from the germline V gene are LNHDA and SQIVND (reference sequence).

V usage is TRBV7-3 and J usage is TRBJ2-1; the match to TRBD2 covers 8 bases. CDR3 length: 14 residues. Germline loops: CDR1 SGHTA, CDR2 FQGTGA. Trimming cost V 4 bases and J 4 bases; bases outside gene matches: 3. CDR3 DNA sequence: TGTGCCAGCAGCTCCTTAGCGGGGTACAATGAGCAGTTCTTC. Translated, it gives CASSSLAGYNEQFF.